Listed below are T cell receptor beta chains from one sample, sequenced in a study of T cells in Graves' hyperthyroidism and ophthalmopathy. Each CDR3 protein is one row after TCRdb ran MiXCR on the multiplex PCR reads. This table has 400,000 to 550,000 distinct CDR3 sequences, around an eighth appearing once. Sequencing input: blood. The receptors were sampled from a woman under 30 with Graves' hyperthyroidism. Both conserved end residues are part of each CDR3. The D gene is left open where the match is weak. Expanded clones get a size class; other rows say once, few or many, or leave the size out.

v_call	j_call	clone_size	d_call	cdr3_nt	cdr3_aa
TRBV9	TRBJ2-1	few	TRBD1	TGTGCCAGCAGCGCCGGGGACAGGGCCTACTACAATGAGCAGTTCTTC	CASSAGDRAYYNEQFF
TRBV9	TRBJ2-3	NA	TRBD1	TGTGCCAGCAGTGATGGACAGGTCAGCACAGATACGCAGTATTTT	CASSDGQVSTDTQYF
TRBV12-3/TRBV12-4	TRBJ2-3	once	TRBD2	TGTGCCAGTGGGACTAGCGGGAGGTCAGATACGCAGTATTTT	CASGTSGRSDTQYF
TRBV29-1	TRBJ2-5	NA	TRBD2	TGCAGCGTTACAATTGGGGGGGAAGAGACCCAGTACTTC	CSVTIGGEETQYF
TRBV7-8	TRBJ2-1	many	TRBD2	TGTGCCAGCAGCTACCCACACGGGACTAGTTCGTCGGATAGAAATGAGCAGTTCTTC	CASSYPHGTSSSDRNEQFF
TRBV12-3/TRBV12-4	TRBJ2-7	few	NA	TGTGCCAGCACGGGAAAAAGGGGCGAGCAGTACTTC	CASTGKRGEQYF
TRBV27	TRBJ1-2	many	TRBD1	TGTGCCAGCCGATCCGGCCTTCAGGGGGCGTATGGCTACACCTTC	CASRSGLQGAYGYTF
TRBV5-1	TRBJ1-5	many	NA	TGCGCCAGCAGCTTGGTCCCCGGGTTTAGCAATCAGCCCCAGCATTTT	CASSLVPGFSNQPQHF
TRBV30	TRBJ2-5	many	TRBD2	TGTGCCTGGGTGACTAGCGGGAGGATTGAGACCCAGTACTTC	CAWVTSGRIETQYF
TRBV4-1	TRBJ2-1	few	NA	TGCGCCAGCAGCCAAGTGTTTAAGCGGAGGAGCTCCTACAATGAGCAGTTCTTC	CASSQVFKRRSSYNEQFF
TRBV19	TRBJ1-2	many	TRBD1	TGTGCCAGTAGTATAGCCCGGGACAGGGAAGGCTACACCTTC	CASSIARDREGYTF
TRBV4-1	TRBJ2-7	few	NA	TGCGCCAGCAGCCCTAAGGGTACCGCCGCCTACGAGCAGTACTTC	CASSPKGTAAYEQYF
TRBV4-1	TRBJ1-1	few	NA	TGCGCCAGCAGCCCCTTATTTCGGGAGGGGAACACTGAAGCTTTCTTT	CASSPLFREGNTEAFF
TRBV12-3/TRBV12-4	TRBJ2-1	NA	TRBD1	TGTGCCAGCAGTTTTACAGGGGGGCCGGGCAATGAGCAGTTCTTC	CASSFTGGPGNEQFF
TRBV7-9	TRBJ1-2	many	TRBD1	TGTGCCAGCAGCTTAGAAGGACAGGGTTCCTATGGCTACACCTTC	CASSLEGQGSYGYTF
TRBV6-5	TRBJ1-1	many	NA	TGTGCCAGCAGTTACCGTCCCAGGGTGGGCACTGAAGCTTTCTTT	CASSYRPRVGTEAFF
TRBV7-8	TRBJ2-5	many	NA	TGTGCCAGCAGCTTAAGGTGGAGCCAAGAGACCCAGTACTTC	CASSLRWSQETQYF
TRBV20-1	TRBJ2-3	once	TRBD2	TGCAGTGCTACACTAGCGGGAGGACGGGATACGCAGTATTTT	CSATLAGGRDTQYF
TRBV10-3	TRBJ2-5	many	TRBD1	TGTGCCATCAGATCCGATGGACAGGAACAAGAGACCCAGTACTTC	CAIRSDGQEQETQYF
TRBV2	TRBJ2-1	many	NA	TGTGCCCTTGGGGAAGGGGGGATTTACAATGAGCAGTTCTTC	CALGEGGIYNEQFF
TRBV20-1	TRBJ2-1	many	TRBD2	TGCAGTGCTACGGGACTAGCGGATTACAATGAGCAGTTCTTC	CSATGLADYNEQFF
TRBV20-1	TRBJ2-3	NA	TRBD2	TGCAGTGCTAGACAGTGGACTAGCGGGATAGAGGCAGATACGCAGTATTTT	CSARQWTSGIEADTQYF
TRBV11-2	TRBJ2-5	few	NA	TGTGCCAGCAGCCTGAAAGGCCAAGAGACCCAGTACTTC	CASSLKGQETQYF